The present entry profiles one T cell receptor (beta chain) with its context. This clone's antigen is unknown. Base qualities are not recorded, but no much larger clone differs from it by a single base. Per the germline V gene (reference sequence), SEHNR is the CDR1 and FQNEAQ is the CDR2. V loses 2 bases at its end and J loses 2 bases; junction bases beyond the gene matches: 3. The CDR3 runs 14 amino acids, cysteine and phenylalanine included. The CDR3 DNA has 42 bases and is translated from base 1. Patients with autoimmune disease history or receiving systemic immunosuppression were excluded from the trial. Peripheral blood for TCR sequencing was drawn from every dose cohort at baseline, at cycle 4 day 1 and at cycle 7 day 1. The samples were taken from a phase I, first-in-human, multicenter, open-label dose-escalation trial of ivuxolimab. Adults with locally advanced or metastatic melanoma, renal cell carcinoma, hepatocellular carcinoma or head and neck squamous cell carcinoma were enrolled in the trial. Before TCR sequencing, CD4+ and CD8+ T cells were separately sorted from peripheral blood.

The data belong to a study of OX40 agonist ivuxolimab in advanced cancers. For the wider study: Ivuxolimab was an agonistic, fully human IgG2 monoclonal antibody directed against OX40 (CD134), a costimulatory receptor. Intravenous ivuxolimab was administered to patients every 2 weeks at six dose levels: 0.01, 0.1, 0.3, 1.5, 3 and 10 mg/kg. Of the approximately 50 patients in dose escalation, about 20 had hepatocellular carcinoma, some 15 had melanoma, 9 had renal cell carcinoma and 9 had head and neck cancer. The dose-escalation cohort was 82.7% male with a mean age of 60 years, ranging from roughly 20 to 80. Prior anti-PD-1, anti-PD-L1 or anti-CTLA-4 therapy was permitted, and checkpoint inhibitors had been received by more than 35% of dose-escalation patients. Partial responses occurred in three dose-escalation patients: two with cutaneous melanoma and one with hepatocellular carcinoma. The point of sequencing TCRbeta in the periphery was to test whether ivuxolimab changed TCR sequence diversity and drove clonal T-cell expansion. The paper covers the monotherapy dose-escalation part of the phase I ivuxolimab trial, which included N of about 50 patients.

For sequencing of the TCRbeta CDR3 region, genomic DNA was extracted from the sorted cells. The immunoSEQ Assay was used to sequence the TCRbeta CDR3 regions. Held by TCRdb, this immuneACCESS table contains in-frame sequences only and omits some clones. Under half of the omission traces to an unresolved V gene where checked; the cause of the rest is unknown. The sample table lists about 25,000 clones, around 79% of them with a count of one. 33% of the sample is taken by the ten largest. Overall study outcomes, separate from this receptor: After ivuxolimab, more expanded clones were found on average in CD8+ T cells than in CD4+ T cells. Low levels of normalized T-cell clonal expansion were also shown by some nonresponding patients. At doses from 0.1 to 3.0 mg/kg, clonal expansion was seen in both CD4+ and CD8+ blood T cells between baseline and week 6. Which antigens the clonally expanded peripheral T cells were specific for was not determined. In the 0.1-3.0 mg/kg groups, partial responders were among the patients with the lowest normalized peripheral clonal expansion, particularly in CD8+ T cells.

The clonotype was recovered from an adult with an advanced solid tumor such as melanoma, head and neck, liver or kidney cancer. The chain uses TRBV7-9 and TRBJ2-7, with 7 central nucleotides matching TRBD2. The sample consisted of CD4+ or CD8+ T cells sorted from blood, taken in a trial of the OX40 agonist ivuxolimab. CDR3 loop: CASSLSAGPYEQYF. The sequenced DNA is TGTGCCAGCAGCTTATCAGCGGGGCCCTACGAGCAGTACTTC.